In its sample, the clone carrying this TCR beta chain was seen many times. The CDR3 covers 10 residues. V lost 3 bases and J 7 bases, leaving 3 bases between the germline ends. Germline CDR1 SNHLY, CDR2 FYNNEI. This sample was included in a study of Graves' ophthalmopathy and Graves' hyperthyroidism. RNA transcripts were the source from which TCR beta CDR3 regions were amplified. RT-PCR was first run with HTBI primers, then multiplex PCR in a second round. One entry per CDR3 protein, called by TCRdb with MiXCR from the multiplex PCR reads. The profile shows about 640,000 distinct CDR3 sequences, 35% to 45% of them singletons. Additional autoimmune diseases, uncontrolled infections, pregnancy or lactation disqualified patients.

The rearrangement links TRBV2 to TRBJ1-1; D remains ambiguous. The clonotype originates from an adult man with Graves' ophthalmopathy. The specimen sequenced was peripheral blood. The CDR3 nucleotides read TGTGCCAGCAGTGACAGTGAAGCTTTCTTT. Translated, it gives CASSDSEAFF.